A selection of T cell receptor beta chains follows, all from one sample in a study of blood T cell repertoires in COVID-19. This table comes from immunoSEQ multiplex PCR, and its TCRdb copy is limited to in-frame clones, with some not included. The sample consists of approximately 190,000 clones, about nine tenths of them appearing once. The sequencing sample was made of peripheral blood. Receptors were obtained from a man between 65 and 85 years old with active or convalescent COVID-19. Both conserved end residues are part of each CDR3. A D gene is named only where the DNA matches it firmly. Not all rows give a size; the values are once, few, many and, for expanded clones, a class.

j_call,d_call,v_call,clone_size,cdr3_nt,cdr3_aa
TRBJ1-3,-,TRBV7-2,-,TGTGCCAGCAGCTTAGTCCTGAGCCCTGGAAACACCATATATTTT,CASSLVLSPGNTIYF
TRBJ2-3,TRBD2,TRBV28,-,TGTGCCAGCAGTTTAGAGCGGGGGAGCACAGATACGCAGTATTTT,CASSLERGSTDTQYF
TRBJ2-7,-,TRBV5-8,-,TGTGCCAGCAGCTTGGAGGGGGTCAGATCGCACGAGCAGTACTTC,CASSLEGVRSHEQYF
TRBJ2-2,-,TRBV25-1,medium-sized,TGTGCCAGCAGTGAATCAGGGGACACCGGGGAGCTGTTTTTT,CASSESGDTGELFF
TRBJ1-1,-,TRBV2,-,TGTGCCAGCAGGGTCCAGGGGATTGATGAGAACACTGAAGCTTTCTTT,CASRVQGIDENTEAFF
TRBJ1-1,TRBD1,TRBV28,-,TGTGCCAGCACCTCAGGGGGCTCGAACACTGAAGCTTTCTTT,CASTSGGSNTEAFF
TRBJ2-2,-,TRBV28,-,TGTGCCAGCAGTTTCTGGACTAAAACCGGGGAGCTGTTTTTT,CASSFWTKTGELFF
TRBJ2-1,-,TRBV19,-,TGTGCCAGTAGACCAGGGGTAGGGAACAATGAGCAGTTCTTC,CASRPGVGNNEQFF
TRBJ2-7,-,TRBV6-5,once,TGTGCCAGCTGTATCGCCCGCGGTGGCGAGCAGTACTTC,CASCIARGGEQYF
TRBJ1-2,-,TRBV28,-,TGTGCCAGCAAGTCAGGAATACTTGGCTACACCTTC,CASKSGILGYTF
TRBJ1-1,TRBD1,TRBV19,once,TGTGCCAGTAAAATGACAGGGACGAACACTGAAGCTTTCTTT,CASKMTGTNTEAFF
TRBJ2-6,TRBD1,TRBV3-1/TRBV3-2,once,TGTGCCAGCAGCCGGACAGGGTCTGGGGCCAACGTCCTGACTTTC,CASSRTGSGANVLTF
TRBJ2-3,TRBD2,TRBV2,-,TGTGCCAGCAGTGCAGACAGGGAGATACTAGCGGGAACCACAGATACGCAGTATTTT,CASSADREILAGTTDTQYF
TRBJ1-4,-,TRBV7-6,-,TGTGCCAGCAGCCCGACACAAGCGGACAGCTGGGAGGAAAAACTGTTTTTT,CASSPTQADSWEEKLFF
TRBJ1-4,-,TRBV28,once,TGTGCCAGCTCCCTCCCCGGGACATATGATGAAAAACTGTTTTTT,CASSLPGTYDEKLFF
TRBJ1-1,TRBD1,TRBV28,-,TGTGCCAGCCTTATAGGGGGCGCGCACACTGAAGCTTTCTTT,CASLIGGAHTEAFF
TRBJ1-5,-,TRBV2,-,TGTGCCAGCAGGAATGCGGGTGTGGGCAATCAGCCCCAGCATTTT,CASRNAGVGNQPQHF
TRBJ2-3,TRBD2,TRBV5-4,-,TGTGCCAGCAGCCCCGGACTAGCGGGCCTAGATACGCAGTATTTT,CASSPGLAGLDTQYF
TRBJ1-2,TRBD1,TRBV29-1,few,TGCAGCGTCACCGACAGGGCGATAGCCGTAGGGGCGTCCTATGGCTACACCTTC,CSVTDRAIAVGASYGYTF
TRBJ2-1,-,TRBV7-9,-,TGTGCCAGCAGCTACCCGACAGGAATTGGGTACAATGAGCAGTTCTTC,CASSYPTGIGYNEQFF
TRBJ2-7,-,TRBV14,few,TGTGCCAGCAGCCGAGGCCAGGCTCGGAGGGGAGAGCAGTACTTC,CASSRGQARRGEQYF
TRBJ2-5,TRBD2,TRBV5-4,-,TGTGCCAGCAGCCCTAGCGGGGGCAAAGAGACCCAGTACTTC,CASSPSGGKETQYF
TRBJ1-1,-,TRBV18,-,TGTGCCAGCTCACAGGGGGGGCCTGAAGCTTTCTTT,CASSQGGPEAFF
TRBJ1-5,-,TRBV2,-,TGTGCCAGCCAAGAGTCCGAGTATCAGCCCCAGCATTTT,CASQESEYQPQHF
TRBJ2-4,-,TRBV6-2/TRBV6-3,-,TGTGCCAGCAGTACCCCACAGAGAGCCAAAAACATTCAGTACTTC,CASSTPQRAKNIQYF
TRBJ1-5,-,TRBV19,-,TGTGCCAGTAGTATAGAGGGCAACAATCAGCCCCAGCATTTT,CASSIEGNNQPQHF